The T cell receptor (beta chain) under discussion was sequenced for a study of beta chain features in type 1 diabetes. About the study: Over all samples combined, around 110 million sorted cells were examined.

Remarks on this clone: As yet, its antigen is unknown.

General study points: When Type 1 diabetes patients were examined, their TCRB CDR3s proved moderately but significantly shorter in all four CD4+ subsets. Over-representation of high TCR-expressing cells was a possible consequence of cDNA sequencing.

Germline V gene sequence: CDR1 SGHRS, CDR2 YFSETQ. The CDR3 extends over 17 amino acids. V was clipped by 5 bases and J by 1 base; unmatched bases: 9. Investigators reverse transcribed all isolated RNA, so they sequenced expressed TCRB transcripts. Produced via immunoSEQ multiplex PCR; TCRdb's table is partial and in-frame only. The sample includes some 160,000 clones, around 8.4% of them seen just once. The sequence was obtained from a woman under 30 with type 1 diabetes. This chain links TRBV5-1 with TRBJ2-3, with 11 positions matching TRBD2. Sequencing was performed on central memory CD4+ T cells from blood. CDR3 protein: CASSSGRAHTGTDTQYF. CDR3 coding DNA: TGCGCCAGCAGTAGCGGGAGGGCCCATACCGGCACAGATACGCAGTATTTT. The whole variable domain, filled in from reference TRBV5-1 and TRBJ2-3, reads KAGVTQTPRYLIKTRGQQVTLSCSPISGHRSVSWYQQTPGQGLQFLFEYFSETQRNKGNFPGRFSGRQFSNSRSEMNVSTLELGDSALYLCASSSGRAHTGTDTQYFGPGTRLTVL.